The 7 T cell receptor beta chains below come from one sample, sequenced in a study of blood T cell repertoires in COVID-19. Clones were read by immunoSEQ multiplex PCR, and TCRdb kept only the in-frame ones, dropping some. Of more than 300,000 clones in the sample, roughly 92% were seen once. Sample: PBMCs or T cells enriched from blood (not recorded which). These receptors came from a woman between 35 and 50 years old who had been exposed to COVID-19.

The chain recombines TRBV18 with TRBJ1-2; weak D call: TRBD1 (5 bases). Germline loops: CDR1 KGHSH, CDR2 LQKENI. V shed 2 bases and J shed 0 bases, with 7 bases lying between them. CDR3 length: 14 amino acids. In DNA form, the CDR3 reads TGTGCCAGCTCACCAGCGACAGCTAACTATGGCTACACCTTC. As protein: CASSPATANYGYTF. Based on the CDR3 plus reference TRBV18 and TRBJ1-2, the full variable domain is NAGVMQNPRHLVRRRGQEARLRCSPMKGHSHVYWYRQLPEEGLKFMVYLQKENIIDESGMPKERFSAEFPKEGPSILRIQQVVRGDSAAYFCASSPATANYGYTFGSGTRLTVV.

V gene TRBV30 combines with J gene TRBJ1-2; D unclear. This CDR3 spans 15 amino acids. Looked up from germline, CDR1 is GTSNPN and CDR2 is SVGIG (reference sequence). Between the trimmed V and J ends, which lost 2 bases and 4 bases, there was a span of 17 bases. Written as DNA, the CDR3 is TGTGCCTGGAGTTTAAACCTCTACCGAGTCTATGGCTACACCTTC. Translation gives CAWSLNLYRVYGYTF.

The table lists this clone with a count of one. The chain carries TRBV29-1 and TRBJ2-1; TRBD1 is a possible D gene (5 bases). In germline, CDR1 is SQVTM, CDR2 ANQGSEA. With 3 bases removed from V and 6 bases from J, the gap between germline ends came to 18 bases. The CDR3 runs to 15 residues. The CDR3 DNA reads as TGCAGCGTTGACTACAGGAAGGAGTCGGGCAATGAGCAGTTCTTC. It translates to CSVDYRKESGNEQFF.

The chain carries TRBV24-1 and TRBJ2-1, with D possibly being TRBD1 (6 bases). The V gene lost 6 bases and the J gene lost 6 bases, with 20 bases spanning the gap. The CDR3 length is 16 residues. The germline gives CDR1 KGHDR, CDR2 SFDVKD. The CDR3 bases are TGTGCCACCAGTTCCCCCGCCGGGCTAGGGGGCAATGAGCAGTTCTTC. It is translated as CATSSPAGLGGNEQFF.

CDR3 in amino acids: CASSEGTARQETQYF. CDR3 in DNA: TGTGCCAGCAGCGAGGGTACAGCGCGGCAAGAGACCCAGTACTTC. This chain uses TRBV7-2 with TRBJ2-5; weak D call: TRBD2 (5 bases). Trimming removed 5 bases at V and 2 bases at J, with 15 bases between. Germline loops: CDR1 SGHTA, CDR2 FQGNSA. The CDR3 length is 15 residues.

The chain is built from TRBV7-3 and TRBJ1-1; TRBD1 might be the D (5 bases). V gave up 3 bases and J gave up 0 bases, with 11 bases separating them. The CDR3 spans 15 residues. Germline V lookup: CDR1 SGHTA, CDR2 FQGTGA. The chain's CDR3 is CASSFTRVLNTEAFF. The DNA of the CDR3 is TGTGCCAGCAGCTTCACCAGGGTCTTGAACACTGAAGCTTTCTTT.

V usage is TRBV23-1 and J usage is TRBJ1-5; TRBD1 aligns across 8 bases. TRBV23-1 is annotated as an ORF whose role is uncertain. Trimming at V came to 4 bases and at J to 0 bases, leaving 14 bases not matched to a gene. The CDR3 is 19 amino acids. CDR3 in amino acids: CASSPQDRAVQYSNQPQHF. The CDR3, as DNA: TGCGCCAGCAGTCCTCAGGACAGGGCCGTGCAGTATAGCAATCAGCCCCAGCATTTT.